A selection of T cell receptor beta chains follows, all from one sample in a study of graft-versus-host responses after intestinal transplantation. Measured with immunoSEQ multiplex PCR; TCRdb has only the in-frame clones, and not every one. The sample has over 80,000 clones, around 86% seen once; the top ten hold over 1.3%. The sequencing here drew on PBMCs, taken 255 days after intestinal transplant. The receptors shown here come from a human patient who received an intestinal transplant, so some T cells may come from the graft donor. CDR3s leave out the opening cysteine and the closing phenylalanine or tryptophan.

V: TRBV4-1; CDR3: ASSPLGTATYEQY
V: TRBV11-2; CDR3: ASSPRTSGYEQY
V: TRBV5-1; CDR3: ASSLDPSYEQY
V: TRBV7-9; CDR3: ASSLNSGGVNTGELF
V: TRBV18; CDR3: ASSPGIANTGELF
V: TRBV19; CDR3: ASSILDGNQPQH
V: TRBV6-5; CDR3: ASSYDSFTSAETQY
V: TRBV7-9; CDR3: ASSDGRLSYGYT
V: TRBV10-2; CDR3: ASSLSRQAQETQY
V: TRBV6-5; CDR3: APGGDTSYEQY
V: TRBV5-6; CDR3: ASSPGEWGTDTQY
V: TRBV6-1; CDR3: ASSWGTNTEAF
V: TRBV6-5; CDR3: ASSSTQASTDTQY
V: TRBV7-9; CDR3: ASSSTGNAGNTIY
V: TRBV7-2; CDR3: ASSLWLGGYGYT
V: TRBV7-8; CDR3: ASSWTGGGNEQF
V: TRBV30; CDR3: AWRVATLPQDGYT
V: TRBV20-1; CDR3: SASRWDTQY
V: TRBV14; CDR3: ASSQEVARGY
V: TRBV27; CDR3: ASSLSSGYEQY
V: TRBV7-3; CDR3: ASSLRVAGGTYEQY
V: TRBV14; CDR3: ASSSRLVQETQY
V: TRBV5-5; CDR3: ASSLVEGRTEAF
V: TRBV18; CDR3: ASSRDPPLH
V: TRBV13; CDR3: ASSFQNRVPSPG
V: TRBV7-6; CDR3: ASSRDRGDYEQY
V: TRBV5-1; CDR3: ASSLAMAGGSSYEQY
V: TRBV2; CDR3: ASTEAGVNQPQH
V: TRBV28; CDR3: ASRKQGSQFYEQY
V: TRBV18; CDR3: ASSPFSGGSSYNEQF
V: TRBV7-2; CDR3: ASSSDYFTGELF
V: TRBV7-2; CDR3: ASSFGGAKTDTQY
V: TRBV27; CDR3: ASSPGTGGYEQY
V: TRBV19; CDR3: ASRTGGLSNQPQH
V: TRBV29-1; CDR3: SAGDTEAF
V: TRBV15; CDR3: ATSRNRGTQNQPQH
V: TRBV6-6; CDR3: ASSYVKDSNQPQH
V: TRBV6-1; CDR3: ASSEAEGHSGYT
V: TRBV6-5; CDR3: ASSYSWADTEAF
V: TRBV11-2; CDR3: ASSLGVSGGGETQY
V: TRBV11-2; CDR3: ASSLDQGETQY
V: TRBV4-1; CDR3: ASSQEETQY
V: TRBV18; CDR3: ASSHKGAENEQY
V: TRBV5-6; CDR3: ASSYIQGPAGELF
V: TRBV6-5; CDR3: ASSVREWGNQPQH
V: TRBV15; CDR3: ATSRQGENTGELF
V: TRBV6-6; CDR3: ASLFGTNEKLF
V: TRBV14; CDR3: ASSQEADNSPLH
V: TRBV28; CDR3: ASSFGGQGARYTEAF
V: TRBV10-3; CDR3: AIASGGDGYT
V: TRBV9; CDR3: ASSVDLGNQPQH